These 22 T cell receptor beta chains were sequenced from one sample in a study of brain metastases from non-small cell lung cancer. The data were produced by immunoSEQ multiplex PCR, yet TCRdb's version contains in-frame clones alone and is incomplete. The sample lists more than 1,500 clones; roughly 84% were seen once. Sequencing was done on a sample of primary lung tumor tissue. The receptors come from a donor at least 40 years old with non-small cell lung cancer.

The chain uses TRBV3-1 (or the pseudogene TRBV3-2) and TRBJ2-1, with a weak D call TRBD2 (6 bases). The CDR3 contains 16 residues. The ends were cut back, 0 bases at V and 2 bases at J, with 11 bases in the middle. CDR1 and CDR2 from the germline V gene are LGHDT and YNNKEL (reference sequence). The chain's CDR3 is CASSQDGLATYNEQFF. The CDR3 nucleotides are TGTGCCAGCAGCCAAGATGGGCTAGCGACCTACAATGAGCAGTTCTTC.

The chain uses TRBV4-1 and TRBJ2-5; TRBD1 matches at 11 bases. Germline V lookup: CDR1 MGHRA, CDR2 YSYEKL. This CDR3 comprises 16 residues. V lost 0 bases and J lost 6; bases outside the gene matches: 6. CDR3 protein: CASSQDRWTGGKTQYF. The CDR3 bases are TGCGCCAGCAGCCAAGATAGGTGGACAGGGGGCAAGACCCAGTACTTC.

The genes are TRBV28 and TRBJ1-1; no firm D call. Deletions cut 2 bases from V and 1 base from J, with 8 bases between. Germline V gene sequence: CDR1 MDHEN, CDR2 SYDVKM. The CDR3 consists of 14 residues. For the CDR3, the DNA is TGTGCCAGCAGTTTAGTGAGAGCGAACACTGAAGCTTTCTTT. Encoded protein: CASSLVRANTEAFF.

By share, this clone counts as large. The gene calls are TRBV6-2 or TRBV6-3 and TRBJ2-7; no clear D gene. CDR3 length: 11 amino acids. In germline, CDR1 is MNHEY, CDR2 SVGEGT. Between the trimmed V and J ends, which lost 6 bases and 6 bases, there was a span of 9 bases. The CDR3 coding sequence is TGTGCCAGCAGCCAACAAAGCGAGCAGTACTTC. Translation gives CASSQQSEQYF.

This rearrangement joins TRBV19 to TRBJ2-3, with 9 nucleotides matching TRBD2. This CDR3 is 14 amino acids long. Losses at the gene ends were 3 bases for V and 6 bases for J; bases not matched to a gene: 4. The germline CDR1 and CDR2 sequences are LNHDA and SQIVND (reference sequence). In DNA form, the CDR3 reads TGTGCCAGTAGTATCGCGGGGGGGCTGGATACGCAGTATTTT. Translated, it gives CASSIAGGLDTQYF.

The J gene is TRBJ1-2, the V gene TRBV7-9, with a possible D match to TRBD1 (5 bases). CDR3 length: 13 amino acids. Germline values: CDR1 SEHNR, CDR2 FQNEAQ (reference sequence). V lost 5 bases, J lost 3 bases, and 10 bases lay in between. For the CDR3, the DNA is TGTGCCAGCAGCCGGGACCGGCACTATGGCTACACCTTC. Protein product: CASSRDRHYGYTF.

J is TRBJ2-1 and V is TRBV5-8; no clear D. Germline CDR1 SGHTS, CDR2 YDEGEE. The CDR3 has 11 amino acids. Between the trimmed V and J ends, which lost 2 bases and 7 bases, there was a span of 4 bases. CDR3 nucleotide sequence: TGTGCCAGCAGCTTCAGGAATGAGCAGTTCTTC. Translation: CASSFRNEQFF.

V gene TRBV9 combines with J gene TRBJ1-1, with TRBD1 identical over 8 bases. The CDR3 spans 13 residues. The ends lost 4 bases at V and 11 bases at J; junction bases unmatched: 10. Germline CDR1 is SGDLS and CDR2 is YYNGEE. The CDR3 nucleotides are TGTGCCAGCAGCAACAGCCCGGGACAGGTCGCTTTCTTT. Its protein is CASSNSPGQVAFF.

The V and J genes are TRBV30 and TRBJ1-4; D perhaps matches TRBD1 (6 bases). This CDR3 region has 12 residues. The germline V gene encodes CDR1 GTSNPN and CDR2 SVGIG (reference sequence). The ends were cut back, 8 bases at V and 5 bases at J, with 12 bases in the middle. The CDR3 loop reads CARDTENEKLFF. CDR3 DNA: TGTGCCAGGGACACGGAGAATGAAAAACTGTTTTTT.

The rearrangement uses TRBV28 and TRBJ1-2, with TRBD1 identical over 8 bases. From germline, CDR1 is MDHEN and CDR2 SYDVKM. The CDR3 is 14 residues long. J gave up 3 bases and V 4 bases, and 4 bases lay outside the gene matches. CDR3 sequence reads: CASSSTGGDYGYTF. CDR3 nucleotides: TGTGCCAGCAGTTCTACAGGGGGAGACTATGGCTACACCTTC.

The J gene is TRBJ2-3, the V gene TRBV15; 7 bases map to TRBD2. Germline V gives CDR1 LNHNV, CDR2 YYDKDF (reference sequence). The CDR3 has 15 residues. V lost 5 bases and J lost 2; bases outside the gene matches: 7. The CDR3 DNA reads as TGTGCCACCAGCTTTCCCCGGGAGGCCACAGATACGCAGTATTTT. Translated, it gives CATSFPREATDTQYF.

The chain couples TRBV9 to TRBJ1-2; perhaps TRBD1 as D (5 bases). The CDR3 has 16 amino acids. CDR1 and CDR2 from the germline V gene are SGDLS and YYNGEE. V was pared by 0 bases and J by 3 bases, with 15 bases between. The chain's CDR3 is CASSVALTPGHYGYTF. As DNA, the CDR3 is TGTGCCAGCAGCGTAGCTTTAACCCCGGGACACTATGGCTACACCTTC. Full variable domain (missing parts from reference TRBV9 and TRBJ1-2): DSGVTQTPKHLITATGQRVTLRCSPRSGDLSVYWYQQSLDQGLQFLIQYYNGEERAKGNILERFSAQQFPDLHSELNLSSLELGDSALYFCASSVALTPGHYGYTFGSGTRLTVV.

The rearrangement joins TRBV3-1 (or the pseudogene TRBV3-2) to TRBJ2-3; a weak D match, TRBD2 (5 bases). Trimming took 4 bases from V and 5 from J, leaving 28 bases between them. Germline CDR1 LGHDT, CDR2 YNNKEL (reference sequence). The CDR3 has 19 amino acids. CDR3 DNA: TGTGCCAGCAGCCTAGATTGGGAGCTGGGAACCAGCACTGTAGATACGCAGTATTTT. Encoded protein: CASSLDWELGTSTVDTQYF.

This clone was picked up a small number of times. The rearrangement uses TRBV19 and TRBJ1-5, with D possibly being TRBD1 (5 bases). V gave up 7 bases and J gave up 4 bases, with 11 bases separating them. Germline V gene lookup returns CDR1 LNHDA and CDR2 SQIVND (reference sequence). The CDR3 totals 13 residues. The CDR3 spells CASISGVNQPQHF. In DNA, the CDR3 is TGTGCCAGTATCTCGGGGGTAAATCAGCCCCAGCATTTT.

This chain links TRBV4-2 with TRBJ1-4; the D is unclear. In germline, CDR1 is LGHNA, CDR2 YNFKEQ. This CDR3 spans 12 amino acids. The V and J ends lost 2 bases and 8 bases respectively, with 6 bases between them. CDR3 sequence (DNA): TGTGCCAGCAGCCAAACAGACGAAAAACTGTTTTTT. It is translated as CASSQTDEKLFF.

J is TRBJ1-2 and V is TRBV5-1, with 7 bases that match TRBD1. CDR1 and CDR2 from the germline V gene are SGHRS and YFSETQ. The ends lost 0 bases at V and 3 bases at J; junction bases unmatched: 8. The CDR3 consists of 16 residues. Written as DNA, the CDR3 is TGCGCCAGCAGCTTGGACGGCAGGGGGGTTGACTATGGCTACACCTTC. This translates into CASSLDGRGVDYGYTF.

J is TRBJ2-5 and V is TRBV7-3; D assignment may be TRBD1 or TRBD2 (5 bases each). CDR1 SGHTA and CDR2 FQGTGA come from the germline V gene. CDR3 length: 15 residues. V was shortened by 4 bases and J by 1 base, with 13 bases between the two germline ends. The CDR3 coding sequence is TGTGCCAGCAGCTCCACGACGGGGCTCCAAGAGACCCAGTACTTC. Translation: CASSSTTGLQETQYF. The full variable domain, completed using reference TRBV7-3 and TRBJ2-5, is GAGVSQTPSNKVTEKGKYVELRCDPISGHTALYWYRQSLGQGPEFLIYFQGTGAADDSGLPNDRFFAVRPEGSVSTLKIQRTERGDSAVYLCASSSTTGLQETQYFGPGTRLLVL.

This clone was counted between two and nine times. This chain uses TRBV14 with TRBJ2-1; D is unresolved. The CDR3 spans 11 residues. V lost 1 base to trimming and J lost 10 bases, with 5 bases between them. Germline CDR1 and CDR2: SGHDN and FVKESK. For the CDR3, the DNA is TGTGCCAGCAGCCAAGGGCGCGAGCAGTTCTTC. Protein product: CASSQGREQFF.

This rearrangement joins TRBV28 to TRBJ1-4, with unresolved D. Trimming left V 2 bases short and J 3 bases short, with 10 bases between. The CDR3 totals 15 residues. Germline values: CDR1 MDHEN, CDR2 SYDVKM. The CDR3 protein is CASSLGRWSNEKLFF. In DNA form, the CDR3 reads TGTGCCAGCAGTTTAGGCCGGTGGTCTAATGAAAAACTGTTTTTT.

V gene TRBV5-1 combines with J gene TRBJ2-3; D possibly uses TRBD1 or TRBD2 (5 bases each). Trimming took off 5 bases at V and 5 bases at J, with 12 bases between the two ends. The CDR3 has 13 residues. CDR1 is SGHRS, CDR2 YFSETQ, per germline. In DNA, the CDR3 is TGCGCCAGCAGGGGCCGGGACGGAGATACGCAGTATTTT. It encodes CASRGRDGDTQYF.

V is TRBV21-1 and J is TRBJ1-1. TRBV21-1 represents a pseudogene. The CDR3 loop spans 15 amino acids. The CDR3 sequence: CASSKNCRVAKAAFF. The CDR3 coding sequence is TGTGCCAGCAGCAAAAATTGTCGAGTTGCGAAGGCAGCTTTCTTT.

As regards this clone: The sample carries other DNA sequences with the same CDR3. V is TRBV5-1 and J is TRBJ2-7; D may be TRBD2 (5 bases). This CDR3 region has 14 residues. Germline CDR1 reads SGHRS; CDR2 reads YFSETQ. Trimming shortened V by 2 bases and J by 4 bases, and 13 bases separated the two germline ends. The CDR3 reads CASSLERPSYEQYF. DNA of the CDR3: TGCGCCAGCAGCTTAGAGCGGCCCTCTTACGAGCAGTACTTC.